Listed below are T cell receptor beta chains from one sample, sequenced in a study of blood T cell repertoires in COVID-19. The data were produced by immunoSEQ multiplex PCR, yet TCRdb's version contains in-frame clones alone and is incomplete. The sample yields around 62,000 clones, 85% seen once. The sample taken for sequencing was peripheral blood. The receptor source for this set is a man over 45 with acute or convalescent COVID-19. Each CDR3 is given with its conserved first and last residue. The order of the fields is D gene, J gene, V gene, clone size, CDR3 DNA, CDR3 protein. D genes are given only for firm matches. Clone size is given for some rows only: seen once, a few or many times, or a class if the clone is expanded.

d_gene: NA; j_gene: TRBJ2-5; v_gene: TRBV1; abundance: once; CDR3nt: TGCACCAGCAGCCAAGATGAATGGGACAGTGCCAACTCTGAGACCCAGTACTTC; CDR3aa: CTSSQDEWDSANSETQYF
d_gene: NA; j_gene: TRBJ2-5; v_gene: TRBV9; abundance: few; CDR3nt: TGTGCCAGCGCGAGGGACTTTCAAGAGACCCAGTACTTC; CDR3aa: CASARDFQETQYF
d_gene: NA; j_gene: TRBJ2-2; v_gene: TRBV14; abundance: NA; CDR3nt: TGTGCCAGCAGCCAAGATGAACGCGGCTACAACACCGGGGAGCTGTTTTTT; CDR3aa: CASSQDERGYNTGELFF
d_gene: TRBD1; j_gene: TRBJ1-1; v_gene: TRBV7-2; abundance: NA; CDR3nt: TGTGCCAGCAGCCCAGAGGGGACAGGACCTTATAGGACTGAAGCTTTCTTT; CDR3aa: CASSPEGTGPYRTEAFF
d_gene: TRBD2; j_gene: TRBJ2-2; v_gene: TRBV28; abundance: NA; CDR3nt: TGTGCCAGCAGCCCTCCTTATGGGACTAGCGGGGGTCAGAAAAACACCGGGGAGCTGTTTTTT; CDR3aa: CASSPPYGTSGGQKNTGELFF
d_gene: NA; j_gene: TRBJ2-5; v_gene: TRBV5-1; abundance: NA; CDR3nt: TGCGCCAGCAGCTTGGACCCAGGGGGAGGAGAGACCCAGTACTTC; CDR3aa: CASSLDPGGGETQYF
d_gene: TRBD2; j_gene: TRBJ2-1; v_gene: TRBV19; abundance: NA; CDR3nt: TGTGCCAGTAGTATGGGGGGGATGGCGCCCTACAATGAGCAGTTCTTC; CDR3aa: CASSMGGMAPYNEQFF
d_gene: NA; j_gene: TRBJ1-1; v_gene: TRBV27; abundance: NA; CDR3nt: TGTGCCAGCAGACCCTATGGGGGCCGCACTGAAGCTTTCTTT; CDR3aa: CASRPYGGRTEAFF
d_gene: NA; j_gene: TRBJ1-2; v_gene: TRBV7-8; abundance: NA; CDR3nt: TGTGCCAGCAGCCAACAGGGTACCTATGGCTACACCTTC; CDR3aa: CASSQQGTYGYTF
d_gene: NA; j_gene: TRBJ1-5; v_gene: TRBV7-2; abundance: NA; CDR3nt: TGTGCCAGCAGCTTCGGGGAGGATCAGCCCCAGCATTTT; CDR3aa: CASSFGEDQPQHF
d_gene: NA; j_gene: TRBJ1-5; v_gene: TRBV30; abundance: NA; CDR3nt: TGTGCCTGGAGTGTTGCGCGGAGCAATCAGCCCCAGCATTTT; CDR3aa: CAWSVARSNQPQHF